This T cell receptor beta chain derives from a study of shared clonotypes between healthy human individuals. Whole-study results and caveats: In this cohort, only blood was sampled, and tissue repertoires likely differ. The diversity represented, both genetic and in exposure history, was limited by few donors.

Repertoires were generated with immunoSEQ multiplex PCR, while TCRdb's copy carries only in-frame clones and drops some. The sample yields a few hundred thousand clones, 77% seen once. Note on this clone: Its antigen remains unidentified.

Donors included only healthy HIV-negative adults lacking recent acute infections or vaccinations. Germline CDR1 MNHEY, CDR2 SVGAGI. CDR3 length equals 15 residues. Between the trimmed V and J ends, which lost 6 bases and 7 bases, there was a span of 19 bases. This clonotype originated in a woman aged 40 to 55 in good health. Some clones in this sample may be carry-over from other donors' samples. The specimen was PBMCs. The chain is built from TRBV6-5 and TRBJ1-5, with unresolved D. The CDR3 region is CASSSAGTGVQPQHF. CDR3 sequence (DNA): TGTGCCAGCAGCTCCGCCGGCACCGGGGTCCAGCCCCAGCATTTT.